These T cell receptor beta chains were read from a single sample in a study of patients and donors after allogeneic stem cell transplantation. Via MiXCR, TCRdb re-called the RT-PCR reads, giving one row per CDR3 protein. Among a few hundred thousand distinct CDR3 sequences listed, roughly 13% were seen once. The sample was blood, either unsorted or a sorted T cell fraction (not recorded which). All receptors come from a human donor who was either an allogeneic HSCT recipient or a stem cell or donor lymphocyte infusion donor (not recorded which). It is not recorded whose cells these are; they may come from a transplant donor. Both conserved end residues are part of each CDR3. Each record gives: clone size, V gene, D gene, J gene, CDR3 length, CDR3 DNA, CDR3 protein. The D gene is left open where the match is weak. Where a row states a size, it is once, few, many or the class of an expanded clone; other rows omit it.

size: many
V: TRBV10-3
D: TRBD2
J: TRBJ2-3
length: 15
DNA: TGTGCCATCAGTGGTAGCGGGGGCCCCACAGATACGCAGTATTTT
CDR3: CAISGSGGPTDTQYF

size: .
V: TRBV2
D: TRBD2
J: TRBJ2-3
length: 14
DNA: TGTGCCAGTCGACTAGCGGGAGCCACAGATACGCAGTATTTT
CDR3: CASRLAGATDTQYF

size: few
V: TRBV3-1
D: TRBD2
J: TRBJ2-1
length: 16
DNA: TGTGCCAGCAGCCAACGAGGGACTAGCTCCTACAATGAGCAGTTCTTC
CDR3: CASSQRGTSSYNEQFF

size: .
V: TRBV11-2
D: TRBD2
J: TRBJ2-1
length: 15
DNA: TGTGCCAGCAGCTTGCACGGGGGGGCCTGGGATGAGCAGTTCTTC
CDR3: CASSLHGGAWDEQFF

size: once
V: TRBV18
D: .
J: TRBJ2-3
length: 15
DNA: TGTGCCAGCTCACCACCGTCGGGACACACAGATACGCAGTATTTT
CDR3: CASSPPSGHTDTQYF

size: many
V: TRBV6-2/TRBV6-3
D: .
J: TRBJ2-5
length: 14
DNA: TGTGCCAGCAGTTACCCGGACTACCAAGAGACCCAGTACTTC
CDR3: CASSYPDYQETQYF

size: few
V: TRBV3-1
D: .
J: TRBJ1-1
length: 13
DNA: TGTGCCAGCAGCCAAGGATCGAACACTGAAGCTTTCTTT
CDR3: CASSQGSNTEAFF

size: many
V: TRBV6-1
D: .
J: TRBJ2-5
length: 15
DNA: TGTGCCAGCAGTGCCCGGCTGAGTTCGTGGGAGACCCAGTACTTC
CDR3: CASSARLSSWETQYF

size: few
V: TRBV20-1
D: TRBD2
J: TRBJ2-5
length: 15
DNA: TGCAGTGCTAAGGGAGGGCGGGGTTCCCAAGAGACCCAGTACTTC
CDR3: CSAKGGRGSQETQYF

size: few
V: TRBV20-1
D: TRBD1
J: TRBJ1-6
length: 12
DNA: TGCAGTGCTAGCCAGGGGGGCTCACCCCTCCACTTT
CDR3: CSASQGGSPLHF

size: many
V: TRBV11-1
D: TRBD1
J: TRBJ2-1
length: 15
DNA: TGTGCCAGCAGCGCCGGGACAGGGTTCATCAATGAGCAGTTCTTC
CDR3: CASSAGTGFINEQFF

size: few
V: TRBV15
D: .
J: TRBJ2-7
length: 18
DNA: TGTGCCACCAGCAGAGAGAGGGTTCGGCTCCCGGTGGGTGACGAGCAGTACTTC
CDR3: CATSRERVRLPVGDEQYF

size: few
V: TRBV19
D: .
J: TRBJ2-5
length: 13
DNA: TGTGCCAGTACGACAGGGAGGGCAGAGACCCAGTACTTC
CDR3: CASTTGRAETQYF

size: few
V: TRBV2
D: .
J: TRBJ1-2
length: 15
DNA: TGTGCCAGCAGTGTCTCATCCCTCAATCCCTATGGCTACACCTTC
CDR3: CASSVSSLNPYGYTF

size: .
V: TRBV20-1
D: .
J: TRBJ1-2
length: 14
DNA: TGCAGTGCTAGTCCCATGACAGACCTCTATGGCTACACCTTC
CDR3: CSASPMTDLYGYTF

size: .
V: TRBV14
D: .
J: TRBJ1-1
length: 14
DNA: TGTGCCAGCAGCCAAACCGGGGCCGCAGGGGAAGCTTTCTTT
CDR3: CASSQTGAAGEAFF

size: few
V: TRBV14
D: .
J: TRBJ2-3
length: 15
DNA: TGTGCCAGCAGCCCGGGAGTCCGTGGCACAGATACGCAGTATTTT
CDR3: CASSPGVRGTDTQYF

size: few
V: TRBV12-3/TRBV12-4
D: .
J: TRBJ1-2
length: 11
DNA: TGTGCCAGAAGTATTCGTTATGGCTACACCTTC
CDR3: CARSIRYGYTF

size: few
V: TRBV18
D: .
J: TRBJ2-7
length: 13
DNA: TGTGCCAGCTCACCCGTAGGATTCTACGAGCAGTACTTC
CDR3: CASSPVGFYEQYF

size: .
V: TRBV14
D: .
J: TRBJ1-1
length: 15
DNA: TGCGCCAGCAGCCAAGATATCGGACAGAACACTGAAGCTTTCTTT
CDR3: CASSQDIGQNTEAFF

size: few
V: TRBV25-1
D: .
J: TRBJ2-3
length: 11
DNA: TGTGCCAGCAGTGAAACAGATACGCAGTATTTT
CDR3: CASSETDTQYF

size: many
V: TRBV9
D: .
J: TRBJ2-1
length: 16
DNA: TGTGCCAGCAGCGTAGACGAAGGACAGAGATACAATGAGCAGTTCTTC
CDR3: CASSVDEGQRYNEQFF

size: .
V: TRBV20-1
D: .
J: TRBJ2-3
length: 12
DNA: TGCAGTGCTAGAGTTACTAAGGATACGCAGTATTTT
CDR3: CSARVTKDTQYF

size: many
V: TRBV2
D: .
J: TRBJ2-7
length: 14
DNA: TGTGCCAGCAGTGTAACAACTAGCAACTACGAGCAGTACTTC
CDR3: CASSVTTSNYEQYF

size: few
V: TRBV5-1
D: .
J: TRBJ1-2
length: 15
DNA: TGCGCCAGCAGCTCCTTGGGCGGGGGCTACTCATCCTACACCTTC
CDR3: CASSSLGGGYSSYTF

size: few
V: TRBV7-2
D: .
J: TRBJ1-6
length: 12
DNA: TGTGCCAGCAGCCGACAGAATTCACCCCTCCACTTT
CDR3: CASSRQNSPLHF

size: few
V: TRBV7-2
D: .
J: TRBJ1-2
length: 15
DNA: TGTGCCAGCAGCTTTCGAGGGCGCAGTGCCTATGGCTACACCTTC
CDR3: CASSFRGRSAYGYTF

size: few
V: TRBV30
D: .
J: TRBJ2-1
length: 14
DNA: TGTGCCTGGAGTACTACGACAGGTACGACGGAGGAGTTCTTC
CDR3: CAWSTTTGTTEEFF

size: .
V: TRBV7-7
D: TRBD1
J: TRBJ2-1
length: 16
DNA: TGTGCCAGCAGCCCCGGACAGGGCGGATTATTGGGTGAGCAGTTCTTC
CDR3: CASSPGQGGLLGEQFF

size: .
V: TRBV20-1
D: .
J: TRBJ2-5
length: 12
DNA: TGCAGTGCTAGCGAGGGTATAGAGACCCAGTACTTC
CDR3: CSASEGIETQYF

size: .
V: TRBV7-2
D: .
J: TRBJ1-4
length: 13
DNA: TGTGCCAGCAGCTTGGCTCCTCATGAAAAACTGTTTTTT
CDR3: CASSLAPHEKLFF

size: few
V: TRBV6-1
D: .
J: TRBJ1-1
length: 15
DNA: TGTGCCAGCACCAATAGTGGTGCTTCGAACACTGAAGCTTTCTTT
CDR3: CASTNSGASNTEAFF

size: many
V: TRBV6-2/TRBV6-3
D: .
J: TRBJ2-7
length: 12
DNA: TGTGCCAGCAGTTATCGACACGCCGAGCAGTACTTC
CDR3: CASSYRHAEQYF

size: .
V: TRBV7-8
D: TRBD2
J: TRBJ2-7
length: 15
DNA: TGTGCCAGCAGGAGTAGCGGGGGGGACTTCGGGGAGCAGTACTTC
CDR3: CASRSSGGDFGEQYF

size: many
V: TRBV4-2
D: TRBD1
J: TRBJ2-6
length: 20
DNA: TGTGCCAGCAGCAGCACGGTCCGGGACAGGGTTCTCATGGGGGCCAACGTCCTGACTTTC
CDR3: CASSSTVRDRVLMGANVLTF

size: few
V: TRBV20-1
D: .
J: TRBJ1-2
length: 13
DNA: TGCAGTGCCGCATTTCGGGCTAACTATGGCTACACCTTC
CDR3: CSAAFRANYGYTF

size: .
V: TRBV11-3
D: .
J: TRBJ2-7
length: 14
DNA: TGTGCCAGCAGCTTGAACCTGGGCTCCTACGAGCAGTACTTC
CDR3: CASSLNLGSYEQYF

size: .
V: TRBV20-1
D: .
J: TRBJ2-7
length: 13
DNA: TGCAGTGCTAGAGTAGGCTTCTCCTACGAGCAGTACTTC
CDR3: CSARVGFSYEQYF

size: many
V: TRBV11-1
D: .
J: TRBJ1-1
length: 19
DNA: TGTGCCAGCAGCCCACTAGAACCCGGTTGGACAGACATGAACACTGAAGCTTTCTTT
CDR3: CASSPLEPGWTDMNTEAFF

size: many
V: TRBV9
D: TRBD1
J: TRBJ1-6
length: 16
DNA: TGTGCCAGCAGCCCCCGACAGGGACTTAGTAATTCACCCCTCCACTTT
CDR3: CASSPRQGLSNSPLHF

size: many
V: TRBV3-1
D: .
J: TRBJ2-4
length: 14
DNA: TGTGCCAGCAGCCCCACCGGGACCAAAAACATTCAGTACTTC
CDR3: CASSPTGTKNIQYF

size: .
V: TRBV6-1
D: .
J: TRBJ2-7
length: 14
DNA: TGTGCCAGCAGGTGGACAGACTACTCCTACGAGCAGTACTTC
CDR3: CASRWTDYSYEQYF

size: many
V: TRBV11-2
D: .
J: TRBJ1-6
length: 17
DNA: TGTGCCAGCAGACTAACCGCCCGGAGCTCCTATAATTCACCCCTCCACTTT
CDR3: CASRLTARSSYNSPLHF

size: .
V: TRBV3-1
D: .
J: TRBJ2-4
length: 17
DNA: TGTGCCAGCAGCCAAACTCACCGGGGCAAATCTTGGAACATTCAGTACTTC
CDR3: CASSQTHRGKSWNIQYF

size: .
V: TRBV6-5
D: TRBD1
J: TRBJ1-4
length: 16
DNA: TGTGCCAGCAGTTACGGGACAGGGCTGACTAATGAAAAACTGTTTTTT
CDR3: CASSYGTGLTNEKLFF

size: .
V: TRBV5-1
D: .
J: TRBJ2-1
length: 12
DNA: TGCGCCAGCAGCATGGGGGTCAATGAGCAGTTCTTC
CDR3: CASSMGVNEQFF

size: .
V: TRBV27
D: .
J: TRBJ1-5
length: 15
DNA: TGTGCCAGCACACCGGGTGGACAGAGCAATCAGCCCCAGCATTTT
CDR3: CASTPGGQSNQPQHF

size: many
V: TRBV11-2
D: .
J: TRBJ1-1
length: 13
DNA: TGTGCCAGCAGCTTATCAGGTTACACTGAAGCTTTCTTT
CDR3: CASSLSGYTEAFF

size: .
V: TRBV19
D: .
J: TRBJ1-5
length: 16
DNA: TGTGCCAGTAGTAGAGAGGGACCGGCACACAATCAGCCCCAGCATTTT
CDR3: CASSREGPAHNQPQHF

size: many
V: TRBV7-7
D: .
J: TRBJ2-2
length: 13
DNA: TGTGCTAGCAGCTTGATTAGGGGCGGGGAGCTGTTTTTT
CDR3: CASSLIRGGELFF

size: few
V: TRBV20-1
D: TRBD2
J: TRBJ2-7
length: 13
DNA: TGCAGTGCTAGGCTAGCGGGACTGTACGAGCAGTACTTC
CDR3: CSARLAGLYEQYF

size: .
V: TRBV5-6
D: .
J: TRBJ2-3
length: 15
DNA: TGTGCCAGCAGCTTGTATCAACGGAGCACAGATACGCAGTATTTT
CDR3: CASSLYQRSTDTQYF

size: .
V: TRBV28
D: TRBD1
J: TRBJ2-7
length: 15
DNA: TGTGCCAGTCAAAATTCCGGGACAGGGGACCACGAGCAGTACTTC
CDR3: CASQNSGTGDHEQYF

size: .
V: TRBV7-3
D: TRBD2
J: TRBJ2-5
length: 15
DNA: TGTGCCAGCAGCTCCTCCAGCGGGAGTAGGGAGACCCAGTACTTC
CDR3: CASSSSSGSRETQYF

size: few
V: TRBV9
D: .
J: TRBJ2-2
length: 14
DNA: TGTGCCAGCCGGGGGCTAGCGAACACCGGGGAGCTGTTTTTT
CDR3: CASRGLANTGELFF

size: .
V: TRBV7-2
D: .
J: TRBJ1-3
length: 16
DNA: TGTGCCAGCAGCTATGGGAAGATAGGCTCTGGAAACACCATATATTTT
CDR3: CASSYGKIGSGNTIYF

size: many
V: TRBV12-3/TRBV12-4
D: TRBD2
J: TRBJ2-2
length: 15
DNA: TGTGCCAGCAGTTTGGGAGCGGGAGTCACCGGGGAGCTGTTTTTT
CDR3: CASSLGAGVTGELFF

size: .
V: TRBV6-2/TRBV6-3
D: TRBD2
J: TRBJ2-1
length: 17
DNA: TGTGCCAGCAGTTCCGGACTAGCGGGGGGGCGGGGCAATGAGCAGTTCTTC
CDR3: CASSSGLAGGRGNEQFF

size: .
V: TRBV5-6
D: .
J: TRBJ2-5
length: 14
DNA: TGTGCCAGCAGTCCCTGGACAGTTTTAGAGACCCAGTACTTC
CDR3: CASSPWTVLETQYF